Below, 28 T cell receptor beta chains from the same sample are listed, as sequenced in a study of blood T cell repertoires in COVID-19. Measured with immunoSEQ multiplex PCR; TCRdb has only the in-frame clones, and not every one. The sample shows around 700,000 clones, approximately 90% of them seen only once. Sequencing input: peripheral blood. The receptor set was obtained from a woman between 18 and 29 years old with acute or convalescent COVID-19.

This chain uses TRBV4-3 with TRBJ1-6; 9 bases map to TRBD1. With 4 bases clipped from V and 7 bases from J, the junction kept 5 bases outside the gene matches. The CDR3 loop spans 15 amino acids. The germline CDR1 and CDR2 sequences are LGHNA and YSLEER. The CDR3 spells CASSPDRGWNSPLHF. The DNA for the CDR3 is TGCGCCAGCAGCCCGGACAGGGGTTGGAATTCACCCCTCCACTTT.

The chain is built from TRBV6-5 and TRBJ1-2, with D maybe TRBD1 (5 bases). V was pared by 9 bases and J by 4 bases, with 12 bases between. The length of the CDR3 is 12 residues. Germline assignment: CDR1 MNHEY and CDR2 SVGAGI. CDR3 coding DNA: TGTGCCAGTGGGACTGTGGGCTATGGCTACACCTTC. This gives the protein CASGTVGYGYTF.

V usage is TRBV7-9 and J usage is TRBJ2-5, with D unclear. Germline V gene sequence: CDR1 SEHNR, CDR2 FQNEAQ (reference sequence). The CDR3 length is 12 residues. V was shortened by 11 bases and J by 4 bases, with 14 bases between the two germline ends. CDR3 protein: CASNPQSETQYF. The CDR3 DNA is TGTGCCTCCAACCCCCAGTCAGAGACCCAGTACTTC.

The gene calls are TRBV29-1 and TRBJ2-7; 9 bases align to TRBD1. The CDR3 is made up of 13 amino acids. J gave up 6 bases and V 7 bases, and 10 bases lay outside the gene matches. The germline V gene encodes CDR1 SQVTM and CDR2 ANQGSEA. The CDR3 region has the DNA TGCAGCGCCCCCCGGACAGGGGAGGGCGAGCAGTACTTC. It encodes CSAPRTGEGEQYF.

V usage is TRBV7-9 and J usage is TRBJ1-2; D remains unclear. Germline V lookup: CDR1 SEHNR, CDR2 FQNEAQ (reference sequence). The CDR3 loop spans 15 amino acids. V was pared by 4 bases and J by 0 bases, with 12 bases between. CDR3 loop: CASSSNLGANYGYTF. The DNA of the CDR3 is TGTGCCAGCAGCTCCAACCTGGGAGCTAACTATGGCTACACCTTC.

The chain links TRBV5-4 to TRBJ2-3; TRBD1 matches 7 bases. J was trimmed by 1 base and V by 2 bases; bases with no gene match: 1. Germline-derived CDR1 and CDR2 are SGHNT and YYREEE (reference sequence). CDR3 length: 14 amino acids. The DNA for the CDR3 is TGTGCCAGCAGCTTCGGACAGGGCACAGATACGCAGTATTTT. This sequence encodes CASSFGQGTDTQYF.

This chain links TRBV25-1 with TRBJ2-3; TRBD2 matches 9 bases. The CDR3 is 18 residues long. Per germline, CDR1 MGHDK and CDR2 SYGVNS. V was pared by 5 bases and J by 5 bases, with 17 bases of the junction left unmatched. The chain's CDR3 is CASSSGLAGVGSGDTQYF. The CDR3 DNA follows: TGTGCCAGCAGTTCGGGACTAGCCGGGGTCGGCTCAGGAGATACGCAGTATTTT.

CDR3: CASSTTGSINSPLHF. The CDR3 DNA reads as TGTGCCAGCAGTACGACAGGGTCTATTAATTCACCCCTCCACTTT. The V call is TRBV7-6, the J call TRBJ1-6, with 7 bases lining up with TRBD1. Germline loops: CDR1 SGHVS, CDR2 FNYEAQ. The CDR3 totals 15 residues. The ends lost 6 bases at V and 6 bases at J; junction bases unmatched: 8.

V gene TRBV25-1 combines with J gene TRBJ1-6; 12 nucleotides line up with TRBD1. The CDR3 has 17 residues. Germline CDR1 and CDR2: MGHDK and SYGVNS. Losses at the gene ends were 0 bases for V and 12 bases for J; bases not matched to a gene: 9. CDR3 protein: CASSEYFPGQGALPLHF. Here the CDR3 DNA reads TGTGCCAGCAGTGAATATTTCCCGGGACAGGGGGCTTTACCCCTCCACTTT.

This chain uses TRBV7-3 with TRBJ2-3; 7 bases fit TRBD1. Germline trimming cut 2 bases from V and 1 base from J; bases unmatched to any gene: 6. The CDR3 is 16 residues long. Germline V CDR1 and CDR2: SGHTA, FQGTGA. In DNA form, the CDR3 reads TGTGCCAGCAGCTTAGGCCGACAGGGCCGCACAGATACGCAGTATTTT. Amino acid sequence: CASSLGRQGRTDTQYF. Full variable domain (rest looked up from reference TRBV7-3 and TRBJ2-3): GAGVSQTPSNKVTEKGKYVELRCDPISGHTALYWYRQSLGQGPEFLIYFQGTGAADDSGLPNDRFFAVRPEGSVSTLKIQRTERGDSAVYLCASSLGRQGRTDTQYFGPGTRLTVL.

The chain combines TRBV6-4 with TRBJ2-7, with D possibly matching TRBD2 (5 bases). Germline CDR1 and CDR2: MRHNA and SNTAGT. V lost 6 bases to trimming and J lost 2 bases, with 32 bases between them. The CDR3 has 20 amino acids. The CDR3: CASRDRPAAEDRTHPYEQYF. For the CDR3, the DNA is TGTGCCAGCAGGGACCGCCCGGCCGCCGAAGACCGGACTCACCCCTACGAGCAGTACTTC.

The J gene is TRBJ2-7, the V gene TRBV12-5, with TRBD1 as a possible D gene (6 bases). Germline assignment: CDR1 LGHNT and CDR2 FRNRAP. The CDR3 loop spans 14 amino acids. Trimming shortened V by 7 bases and J by 1 base, and 14 bases separated the two germline ends. CDR3 coding DNA: TGTGCTAGTGACAGACCGACAGGATCCTACGAGCAGTACTTC. This codes for CASDRPTGSYEQYF. Variable domain in full (rest from reference TRBV12-5 and TRBJ2-7): DARVTQTPRHKVTEMGQEVTMRCQPILGHNTVFWYRQTMMQGLELLAYFRNRAPLDDSGMPKDRFSAEMPDATLATLKIQPSEPRDSAVYFCASDRPTGSYEQYFGPGTRLTVT.

The chain recombines TRBV6-1 with TRBJ1-4; TRBD1 aligns across 8 bases. CDR1 is MNHNS and CDR2 is SASEGT in the germline V gene. The CDR3 runs to 15 residues. The J segment lost 7 bases and the V segment lost 1 base, leaving 5 bases of the junction unmatched. The CDR3 DNA follows: TGTGCCAGCAGTGAAGGGATTGGACAGGGTGAAAAACTGTTTTTT. Residues: CASSEGIGQGEKLFF.

The chain links TRBV28 to TRBJ1-2; D is unclear. Germline CDR1 and CDR2: MDHEN and SYDVKM. V shed 7 bases and J shed 7 bases, with 19 bases lying between them. The CDR3 extends over 14 amino acids. CDR3 loop: CASTRGGEVGGYTF. The CDR3 bases are TGTGCCAGCACCCGAGGCGGGGAGGTGGGTGGCTACACCTTC.

This chain links TRBV6-5 with TRBJ1-1; 7 nucleotides match TRBD1. Germline values: CDR1 MNHEY, CDR2 SVGAGI. V shed 4 bases and J 5 bases; nucleotides not matched to a gene: 7. The length of the CDR3 is 14 residues. The CDR3 loop is CASSLRQGRTEAFF. DNA of the CDR3: TGTGCCAGCAGTTTACGACAGGGAAGAACTGAAGCTTTCTTT.

The chain recombines TRBV9 with TRBJ1-2, with 8 bases fitting TRBD1. The CDR3 is 13 residues long. The V and J ends lost 4 bases and 7 bases, in that order; junction bases with no gene match: 6. CDR1 is SGDLS, CDR2 YYNGEE, per germline. The CDR3 DNA is TGTGCCAGCAGCCTCGACAGGGGAGGTGGCTACACCTTC. Protein: CASSLDRGGGYTF.

This clone appeared a few times. The CDR3 DNA reads as TGCACCAGCAGCCAACGGGGACAGGGTCGGATTAGGTCCTATAATTCACCCCTCCACTTT. Amino acids: CTSSQRGQGRIRSYNSPLHF. The chain uses TRBV1 and TRBJ1-6; TRBD1 is taken as the D call from the table, unchecked against the DNA. TRBV1 is classified as a pseudogene. This CDR3 has 20 residues.

The chain links TRBV7-9 to TRBJ1-4, with a possible D match to TRBD1 (6 bases). Trimming stripped 4 bases from V and 7 bases from J, with 16 bases between. The CDR3 is 15 amino acids. Germline V gene data show CDR1 as SEHNR and CDR2 as FQNEAQ (reference sequence). The CDR3 DNA reads TGTGCCAGCAGCTCCCAACCTAACAGGGTTGAAAAACTGTTTTTT. Its protein is CASSSQPNRVEKLFF.

This clone appeared once. The CDR3 protein is CATLPLIADYNEQFF. The CDR3 DNA reads as TGTGCCACCCTTCCCTTGATAGCGGACTACAATGAGCAGTTCTTC. The chain combines TRBV15 with TRBJ2-1, with D perhaps TRBD2 (6 bases). The CDR3 loop spans 15 amino acids. The V gene lost 8 bases and the J gene lost 3 bases, with 17 bases spanning the gap. CDR1 is LNHNV, CDR2 YYDKDF, per germline (reference sequence).

V usage is TRBV19 and J usage is TRBJ1-2; 9 bases align to TRBD1. Germline V gene sequence: CDR1 LNHDA, CDR2 SQIVND (reference sequence). The CDR3 extends over 16 amino acids. V lost 4 bases and J lost 1; bases outside the gene matches: 7. The CDR3 loop reads CASSKGQGNINYGYTF. CDR3 in DNA: TGTGCCAGTAGTAAGGGACAGGGAAATATTAACTATGGCTACACCTTC.

The chain links TRBV10-3 to TRBJ1-1; 8 bases agree with TRBD1. Germline V gene data show CDR1 as ENHRY and CDR2 as SYGVKD. The junction had 8 bases not matched to a gene; V was cut back by 3 bases and J by 5 bases. This CDR3 contains 15 residues. CDR3 protein: CAISDGTGQGTEAFF. The CDR3 nucleotides read TGTGCCATCAGTGATGGGACAGGTCAGGGGACTGAAGCTTTCTTT.

The rearrangement joins TRBV6-4 to TRBJ2-3; D is undetermined. The length of the CDR3 is 13 residues. Trimming stripped 3 bases from V and 5 bases from J, with 9 bases between. Germline lookup yields CDR1 MRHNA and CDR2 SNTAGT. CDR3 in DNA: TGTGCCAGCAGTGAGGGCAGCCAAGATACGCAGTATTTT. Translation gives CASSEGSQDTQYF.

This clone was found once. V usage is TRBV5-4 and J usage is TRBJ1-1; TRBD1 matches 8 bases. Per the germline V gene, CDR1 is SGHNT and CDR2 is YYREEE (reference sequence). CDR3 length equals 14 residues. V lost 5 bases to trimming and J lost 3 bases; unmatched junction nucleotides: 6. CDR3 region: CASRSQGADTEAFF. In DNA, the CDR3 is TGTGCCAGCAGGTCCCAGGGGGCCGACACTGAAGCTTTCTTT.

This CDR3 reads CASTGGRPVKGGNTIYF. The CDR3 DNA follows: TGTGCCAGCACGGGGGGCAGGCCAGTCAAGGGTGGAAACACCATATATTTT. This chain uses TRBV11-2 with TRBJ1-3, with TRBD1 as a possible D gene (6 bases). CDR1 is SGHAT, CDR2 FQNNGV, per germline. V lost 7 bases and J 3 bases, leaving 22 bases between the germline ends. There are 17 residues in the CDR3.

This chain joins TRBV28 and TRBJ1-5, with TRBD1 identical over 8 bases. This CDR3 comprises 13 residues. V lost 7 bases to trimming and J lost 15 bases; unmatched junction nucleotides: 14. Per the germline V gene, CDR1 is MDHEN and CDR2 is SYDVKM. CDR3 sequence reads: CASNPPGQVAVHF. The CDR3 nucleotides read TGTGCCAGCAACCCCCCGGGACAGGTAGCTGTGCATTTT.

V gene TRBV6-6 combines with J gene TRBJ1-3; D gene ambiguous. V lost 0 bases, J lost 0 bases, and 6 bases lay in between. There are 15 residues in the CDR3. CDR1 is MNHNY and CDR2 is SVGAGI in the germline V gene (reference sequence). The CDR3 region is CASSYSAFSGNTIYF. For the CDR3, the DNA is TGTGCCAGCAGTTACTCAGCTTTCTCTGGAAACACCATATATTTT.

The V call is TRBV6-2 or TRBV6-3, the J call TRBJ2-7, with 7 nucleotides matching TRBD2. CDR1 and CDR2 (germline): MNHEY, SVGEGT. This CDR3 is 13 amino acids long. The V gene end was trimmed by 0 bases and the J gene end by 6 bases; junction bases not matched to a gene: 2. This CDR3 is CASSYSWGGEQYF. The CDR3 region has the DNA TGTGCCAGCAGTTACTCTTGGGGGGGCGAGCAGTACTTC.

The chain recombines TRBV7-2 with TRBJ1-2; no clear D. There are 17 residues in the CDR3. The germline V gene encodes CDR1 SGHTA and CDR2 FQGNSA. V dropped 5 bases and J dropped 0 bases, with 19 bases sitting between them. The CDR3 here is CASSLSSGQAPNYGYTF. CDR3 DNA sequence: TGTGCCAGCAGCCTATCCTCTGGGCAGGCCCCTAACTATGGCTACACCTTC.